Shown below are 20 T cell receptor beta chains from a single sample sequenced in a study of control samples from healthy donors and cancer patients. TCRdb's table, derived via immunoSEQ multiplex PCR, lists solely in-frame clones and lacks some. The sample lists some 150,000 clones, 91% occurring once. What was sequenced was blood. The origin of the receptors is a man aged 25-45 years in good health.

V is TRBV18 and J is TRBJ2-4; 7 bases are a match to TRBD1. V shed 4 bases and J 4 bases; nucleotides not matched to a gene: 19. CDR1 KGHSH and CDR2 LQKENI come from the germline V gene. CDR3 length equals 19 residues. The CDR3 nucleotides read TGTGCCAGCTCACACACAGGACAGGCTCCGTGGGGTAAAAAAAACATTCAGTACTTC. Translated, it gives CASSHTGQAPWGKKNIQYF.

The V call is TRBV9, the J call TRBJ1-5, with TRBD1 matching 8 bases. Germline CDR1 reads SGDLS; CDR2 reads YYNGEE. This CDR3 has 14 residues. J was trimmed by 3 bases and V by 3 bases; bases with no gene match: 2. The CDR3 coding sequence is TGTGCCAGCAGCGGGACAGGGAACAATCAGCCCCAGCATTTT. This codes for CASSGTGNNQPQHF.

This clone has a single count. This sequence joins TRBV5-1 and TRBJ1-3; D unresolved. Trimming shortened V by 2 bases and J by 8 bases, and 5 bases separated the two germline ends. CDR1 is SGHRS, CDR2 YFSETQ, per germline. CDR3 length: 11 residues. The CDR3 here is CASSFPYTIYF. CDR3 nucleotides: TGCGCCAGCAGCTTCCCGTACACCATATATTTT.

The chain has TRBV19 and TRBJ1-6; TRBD1 is a possible D gene (6 bases). This CDR3 is built from 15 residues. Germline V CDR1 and CDR2: LNHDA, SQIVND (reference sequence). Trimming left V 6 bases short and J 9 bases short, with 18 bases between. The CDR3 bases are TGTGCCAGTAGCCCGGGGGCTGTGTCTAGTTCACCCCTCCACTTT. This translates into CASSPGAVSSSPLHF.

The table lists this clone with a count of one. This chain links TRBV19 with TRBJ2-7; 13 positions match TRBD2. V lost 4 bases and J lost 0; bases outside the gene matches: 9. There are 18 residues in the CDR3. Germline V gene sequence: CDR1 LNHDA, CDR2 SQIVND (reference sequence). CDR3 sequence (DNA): TGTGCCAGTAGTACACGAACTAGCGGGGGGGCCCGCTCCTACGAGCAGTACTTC. Encoded protein: CASSTRTSGGARSYEQYF.

The chain couples TRBV6-2 or TRBV6-3 to TRBJ1-6, with 8 nucleotides matching TRBD1. V shed 0 bases, J shed 10 bases, and the junction held 5 bases outside the gene matches. The CDR3 consists of 15 residues. Germline V gives CDR1 MNHEY, CDR2 SVGEGT. This CDR3 reads CASSYSTGVQSPLHF. The CDR3 bases are TGTGCCAGCAGTTACTCGACAGGGGTTCAGTCACCCCTCCACTTT.

The J gene is TRBJ1-2, the V gene TRBV5-4; 7 bases are shared with TRBD1. The CDR3 is made up of 15 amino acids. Germline CDR1 reads SGHNT; CDR2 reads YYREEE (reference sequence). The V segment lost 1 base and the J segment 5 bases; nucleotides outside the gene matches: 8. DNA for the CDR3: TGTGCCAGCAGCTTGTACGGGACAGTCGGTTATGGCTACACCTTC. It codes for CASSLYGTVGYGYTF.

The chain has TRBV6-5 and TRBJ1-2; possible D gene TRBD1, 6 bases. Germline V gene lookup returns CDR1 MNHEY and CDR2 SVGAGI. The CDR3 runs to 13 residues. Between the trimmed V and J ends, which lost 7 bases and 5 bases, there was a span of 14 bases. The DNA for the CDR3 is TGTGCCAGCATAGCGGGGGGCGGATATGGCTACACCTTC. This translates into CASIAGGGYGYTF.

The chain has TRBV12-5 and TRBJ1-6, with D perhaps TRBD1 (6 bases). The length of the CDR3 is 16 residues. V was trimmed by 0 bases and J by 7 bases, leaving 13 bases between them. Germline V gives CDR1 LGHNT, CDR2 FRNRAP. The CDR3 DNA reads as TGTGCTAGTGGTTTGGTACCCCCGACAGGAAATTCACCCCTCCACTTT. This sequence encodes CASGLVPPTGNSPLHF.

The count of this clone is one. The V call is TRBV2, the J call TRBJ2-1, with 7 bases that match TRBD2. The CDR3 is 15 residues long. V gave up 7 bases and J gave up 7 bases; unmatched junction bases: 13. From germline, CDR1 is SNHLY and CDR2 FYNNEI. The CDR3 sequence: CASTYGLGEGNEQFF. The CDR3 coding sequence is TGTGCCAGCACCTACGGGTTAGGGGAGGGGAATGAGCAGTTCTTC.

The V gene is TRBV11-2, the J gene TRBJ1-1, with D possibly being TRBD1 (5 bases). Germline CDR1 is SGHAT and CDR2 is FQNNGV. The CDR3 is 16 residues long. Between the trimmed V and J ends, which lost 1 base and 4 bases, there was a span of 16 bases. CDR3 nucleotide sequence: TGTGCCAGCAGCTTAGGCCGGACGGGGGGGATCACTGAAGCTTTCTTT. It specifies CASSLGRTGGITEAFF.

The chain joins TRBV9 to TRBJ2-1; D gene ambiguous. This CDR3 spans 12 amino acids. The V end was cut by 2 bases, the J end by 4 bases, with 4 bases between. Germline CDR1 and CDR2: SGDLS and YYNGEE. CDR3 DNA: TGTGCCAGCAGCGTTAGTTACAATGAGCAGTTCTTC. It codes for CASSVSYNEQFF.

This rearrangement joins TRBV11-2 to TRBJ1-1; TRBD1 might be the D (5 bases). The CDR3 length is 11 residues. CDR1 SGHAT and CDR2 FQNNGV come from the germline V gene. Trimming removed 5 bases from V and 7 bases from J, with 8 bases in between. In nucleotides, the CDR3 is TGTGCCAGCAGCCTAGGGGTTGAAGCTTTCTTT. It codes for CASSLGVEAFF.

This clone was picked up one time. The rearrangement links TRBV30 to TRBJ2-7; D gene ambiguous. Looked up from germline, CDR1 is GTSNPN and CDR2 is SVGIG (reference sequence). V lost 0 bases to trimming and J lost 6 bases, with 6 bases between them. The CDR3 spans 11 residues. This CDR3 reads CAWSVGPEQYF. In DNA form, the CDR3 reads TGTGCCTGGAGTGTGGGCCCCGAGCAGTACTTC.

This chain connects TRBV5-4 to TRBJ1-2; D not resolved. CDR3 length: 13 residues. Germline CDR1 reads SGHNT; CDR2 reads YYREEE (reference sequence). The V gene lost 4 bases and the J gene lost 5 bases, with 12 bases spanning the gap. The CDR3 loop reads CASSDDAKYGYTF. CDR3 in DNA: TGTGCCAGCAGCGACGACGCGAAATATGGCTACACCTTC. Using reference TRBV5-4 and TRBJ1-2 for the parts outside the CDR3, the full variable domain is ETGVTQSPTHLIKTRGQQVTLRCSSQSGHNTVSWYQQALGQGPQFIFQYYREEENGRGNFPPRFSGLQFPNYSSELNVNALELDDSALYLCASSDDAKYGYTFGSGTRLTVV.

On this clone itself: Other DNA sequences in this specimen translate into the identical CDR3. The chain has TRBV11-2 and TRBJ1-5, with 8 bases aligning to TRBD1. This CDR3 has 14 residues. The junction had 0 bases not matched to a gene; V was cut back by 1 base and J by 4 bases. CDR1 is SGHAT, CDR2 FQNNGV, per germline. The CDR3 spells CASSLGQGNQPQHF. The DNA for the CDR3 is TGTGCCAGCAGCTTAGGACAGGGGAATCAGCCCCAGCATTTT.

The rearrangement links TRBV5-4 to TRBJ2-7; TRBD1 or TRBD2 may be the D gene (6 bases each). Germline CDR1 SGHNT, CDR2 YYREEE (reference sequence). Trimming removed 0 bases from V and 7 bases from J, with 20 bases in between. The CDR3 has 16 residues. CDR3 loop: CASSLEGGMSSREQYF. The CDR3 DNA is TGTGCCAGCAGCTTGGAGGGGGGTATGAGCTCCCGGGAGCAGTACTTC.

The rearrangement uses TRBV7-3 and TRBJ1-2, with 9 bases identical to TRBD1. The CDR3 totals 15 residues. V gave up 5 bases and J gave up 4 bases; unmatched junction bases: 8. The germline CDR1 and CDR2 sequences are SGHTA and FQGTGA. CDR3 nucleotides: TGTGCCAGCAGCCCCGGGACAGGGTACCTCTATGGCTACACCTTC. This translates into CASSPGTGYLYGYTF.

The chain carries TRBV10-3 and TRBJ2-7, with D possibly being TRBD1 (5 bases). This CDR3 spans 18 amino acids. The germline V and J ends were trimmed by 4 bases and 3 bases, with 25 bases remaining between them. CDR1 and CDR2 (germline): ENHRY, SYGVKD. CDR3 region: CAISVLGQSSVGVYEQYF. The CDR3 DNA is TGTGCCATCAGTGTCCTCGGCCAGAGCTCGGTAGGGGTCTACGAGCAGTACTTC.

The chain employs TRBV3-1 (or the pseudogene TRBV3-2) and TRBJ1-2; TRBD1 might be the D (6 bases). CDR3 length equals 13 residues. V shed 1 base and J shed 4 bases, with 7 bases lying between them. CDR1 and CDR2 from the germline V gene are LGHDT and YNNKEL (reference sequence). The CDR3 loop reads CASSQGTAYGYTF. In DNA form, the CDR3 reads TGTGCCAGCAGCCAAGGGACAGCCTATGGCTACACCTTC.